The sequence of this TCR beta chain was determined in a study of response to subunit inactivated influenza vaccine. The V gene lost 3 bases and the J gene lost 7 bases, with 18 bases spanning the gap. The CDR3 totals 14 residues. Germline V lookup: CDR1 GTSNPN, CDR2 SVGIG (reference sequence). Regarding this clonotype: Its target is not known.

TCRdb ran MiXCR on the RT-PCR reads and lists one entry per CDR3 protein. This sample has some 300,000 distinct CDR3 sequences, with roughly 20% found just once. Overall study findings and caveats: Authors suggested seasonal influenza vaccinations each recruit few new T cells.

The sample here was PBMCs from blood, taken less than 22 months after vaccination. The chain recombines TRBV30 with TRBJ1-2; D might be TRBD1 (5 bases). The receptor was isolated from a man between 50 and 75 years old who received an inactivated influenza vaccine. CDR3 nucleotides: TGTGCCTGGAGCTTCTTAACAGGTGGAGGTGGCTACACCTTC. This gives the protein CAWSFLTGGGGYTF.